This T cell receptor beta chain was recorded in a study of cytomegalovirus exposure and HLA in healthy donors. Turning to this clone: Its antigen is currently unknown.

Germline CDR1 SGDLS, CDR2 YYNGEE. The length of the CDR3 is 15 residues. With 1 base removed from V and 2 bases from J, the gap between germline ends came to 10 bases. The PCR ran on 60 Vbeta and 13 Jbeta primers. Some clones are missing from TCRdb's copy, which holds only in-frame ones; the method was immunoSEQ multiplex PCR. The data contain about 220,000 clones, roughly 85% of them singletons. Study-level points and caveats: Links to common viral pathogens appeared, in a later analysis, for several of the most significant clusters.

All the people who gave samples were healthy bone marrow donors. The chain joins TRBV9 to TRBJ1-3; D unresolved. Sequences were obtained from PBMCs. The sequence was obtained from a male donor in good health and CMV-seronegative. CDR3: CASSVPGNAGNTIYF. CDR3 DNA sequence: TGTGCCAGCAGCGTACCGGGGAACGCTGGAAACACCATATATTTT.